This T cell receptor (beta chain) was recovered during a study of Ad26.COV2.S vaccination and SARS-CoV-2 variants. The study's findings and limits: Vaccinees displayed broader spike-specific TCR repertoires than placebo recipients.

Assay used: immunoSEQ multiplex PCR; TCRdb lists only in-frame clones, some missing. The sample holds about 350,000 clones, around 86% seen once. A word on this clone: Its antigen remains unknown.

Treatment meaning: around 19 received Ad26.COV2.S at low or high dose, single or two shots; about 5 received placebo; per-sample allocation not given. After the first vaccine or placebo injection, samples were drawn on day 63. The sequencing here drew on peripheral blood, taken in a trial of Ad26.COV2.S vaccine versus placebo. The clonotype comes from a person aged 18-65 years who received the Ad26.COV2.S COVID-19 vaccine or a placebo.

CDR3 bases: TGTGCCAGCAGCTTCCAGCGGGGGGCCTACAATGAGCAGTTCTTC. Translation: CASSFQRGAYNEQFF. The chain uses TRBV11-2 and TRBJ2-1; TRBD2 aligns across 9 bases. CDR1 and CDR2 from the germline V gene are SGHAT and FQNNGV. The CDR3 totals 15 residues. The J segment lost 2 bases and the V segment lost 3 bases, leaving 2 bases of the junction unmatched.